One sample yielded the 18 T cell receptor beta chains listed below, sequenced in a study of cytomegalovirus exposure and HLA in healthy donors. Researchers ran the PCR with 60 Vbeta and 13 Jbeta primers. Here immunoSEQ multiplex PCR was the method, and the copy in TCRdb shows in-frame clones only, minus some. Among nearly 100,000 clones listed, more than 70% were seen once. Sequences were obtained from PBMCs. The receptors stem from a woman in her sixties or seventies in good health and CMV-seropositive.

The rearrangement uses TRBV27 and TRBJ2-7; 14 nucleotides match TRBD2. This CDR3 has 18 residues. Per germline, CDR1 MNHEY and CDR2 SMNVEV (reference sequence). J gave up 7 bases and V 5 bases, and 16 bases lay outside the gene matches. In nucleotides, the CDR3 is TGTGCCAGCAGTGTGGGACTAGCGGGAGTCCTTCATAACGGAGAGCAGTACTTC. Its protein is CASSVGLAGVLHNGEQYF.

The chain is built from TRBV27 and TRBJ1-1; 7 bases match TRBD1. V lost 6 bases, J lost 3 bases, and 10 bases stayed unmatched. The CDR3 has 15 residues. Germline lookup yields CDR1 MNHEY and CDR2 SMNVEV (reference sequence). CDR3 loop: CASSLLGQAYTEAFF. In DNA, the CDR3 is TGTGCCAGCAGCTTGCTTGGACAGGCCTACACTGAAGCTTTCTTT.

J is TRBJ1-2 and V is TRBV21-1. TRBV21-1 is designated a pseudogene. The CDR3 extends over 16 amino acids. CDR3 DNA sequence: TGTGCCAGCAGCAAATCGGGACTCCTATCTAACTATGGCTACACCTTC. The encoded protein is CASSKSGLLSNYGYTF.

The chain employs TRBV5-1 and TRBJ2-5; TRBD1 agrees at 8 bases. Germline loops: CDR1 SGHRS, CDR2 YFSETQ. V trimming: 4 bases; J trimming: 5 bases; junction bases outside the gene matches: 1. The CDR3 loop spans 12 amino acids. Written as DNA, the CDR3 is TGCGCCAGCAGCACAGGGGGGGAGACCCAGTACTTC. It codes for CASSTGGETQYF.

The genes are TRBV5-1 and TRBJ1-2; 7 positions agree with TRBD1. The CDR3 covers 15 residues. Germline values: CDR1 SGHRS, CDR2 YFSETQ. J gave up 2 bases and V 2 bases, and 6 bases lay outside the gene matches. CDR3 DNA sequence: TGCGCCAGCAGCTTAGGACAGGCCAAGAACTATGGCTACACCTTC. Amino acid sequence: CASSLGQAKNYGYTF.

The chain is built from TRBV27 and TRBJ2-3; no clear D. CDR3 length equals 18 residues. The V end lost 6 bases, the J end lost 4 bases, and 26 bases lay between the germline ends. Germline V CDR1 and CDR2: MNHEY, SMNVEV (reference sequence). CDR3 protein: CASRPSGVLRHGADTQYF. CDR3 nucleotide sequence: TGTGCCAGCAGACCATCAGGTGTATTACGGCATGGTGCAGATACGCAGTATTTT.

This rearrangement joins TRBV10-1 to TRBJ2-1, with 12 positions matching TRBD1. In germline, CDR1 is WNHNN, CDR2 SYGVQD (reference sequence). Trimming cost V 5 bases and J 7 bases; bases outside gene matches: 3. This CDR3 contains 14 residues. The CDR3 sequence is CASSRDRGLNEQFF. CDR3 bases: TGCGCCAGCAGTAGGGACAGGGGGCTTAATGAGCAGTTCTTC.

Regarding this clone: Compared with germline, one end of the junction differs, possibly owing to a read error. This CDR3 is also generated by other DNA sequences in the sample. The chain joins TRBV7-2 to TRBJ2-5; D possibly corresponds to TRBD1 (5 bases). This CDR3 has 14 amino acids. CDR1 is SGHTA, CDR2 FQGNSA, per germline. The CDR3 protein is CASSASGQQETQYF. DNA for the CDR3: TGCGCCAGCAGCGCATCAGGACAACAAGAGACCCAGTACTTC.

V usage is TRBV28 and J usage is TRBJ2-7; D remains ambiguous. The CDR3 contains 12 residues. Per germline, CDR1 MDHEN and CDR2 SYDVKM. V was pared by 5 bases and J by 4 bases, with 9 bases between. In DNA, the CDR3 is TGTGCCAGCAGTCTCGGTCGTTACGAGCAGTACTTC. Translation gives CASSLGRYEQYF.

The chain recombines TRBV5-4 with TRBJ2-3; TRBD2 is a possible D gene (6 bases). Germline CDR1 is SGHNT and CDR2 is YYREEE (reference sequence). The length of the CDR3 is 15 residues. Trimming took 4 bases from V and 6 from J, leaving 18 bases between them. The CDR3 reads CASSPDYSSKDTQYF. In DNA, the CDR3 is TGTGCCAGCAGCCCGGACTACTCGAGTAAGGATACGCAGTATTTT. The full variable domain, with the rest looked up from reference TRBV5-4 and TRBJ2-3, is ETGVTQSPTHLIKTRGQQVTLRCSSQSGHNTVSWYQQALGQGPQFIFQYYREEENGRGNFPPRFSGLQFPNYSSELNVNALELDDSALYLCASSPDYSSKDTQYFGPGTRLTVL.

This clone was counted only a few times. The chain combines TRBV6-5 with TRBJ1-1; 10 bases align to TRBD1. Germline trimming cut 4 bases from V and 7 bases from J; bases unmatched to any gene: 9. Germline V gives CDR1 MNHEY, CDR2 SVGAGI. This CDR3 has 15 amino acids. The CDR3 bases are TGTGCCAGCAGTTTCACGACAGGGGGCGCGTATGAAGCTTTCTTT. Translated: CASSFTTGGAYEAFF.

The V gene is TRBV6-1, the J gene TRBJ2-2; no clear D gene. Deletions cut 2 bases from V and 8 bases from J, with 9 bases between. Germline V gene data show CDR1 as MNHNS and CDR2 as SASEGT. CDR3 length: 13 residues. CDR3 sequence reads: CASSEHSRGELFF. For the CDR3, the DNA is TGTGCCAGCAGTGAACACAGTCGGGGGGAGCTGTTTTTT.

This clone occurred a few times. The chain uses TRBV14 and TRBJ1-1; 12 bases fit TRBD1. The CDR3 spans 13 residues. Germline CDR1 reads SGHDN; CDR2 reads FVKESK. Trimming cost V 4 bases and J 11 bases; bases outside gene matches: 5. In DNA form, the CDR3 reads TGTGCCAGCAGCCCCGGGACAGGGGGCTCGGCTTTCTTT. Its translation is CASSPGTGGSAFF.

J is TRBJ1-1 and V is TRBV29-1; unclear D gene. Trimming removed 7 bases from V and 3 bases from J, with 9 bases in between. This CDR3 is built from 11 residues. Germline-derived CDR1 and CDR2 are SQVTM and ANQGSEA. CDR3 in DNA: TGCAGCGCCTGGGAGGACACTGAAGCTTTCTTT. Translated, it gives CSAWEDTEAFF.

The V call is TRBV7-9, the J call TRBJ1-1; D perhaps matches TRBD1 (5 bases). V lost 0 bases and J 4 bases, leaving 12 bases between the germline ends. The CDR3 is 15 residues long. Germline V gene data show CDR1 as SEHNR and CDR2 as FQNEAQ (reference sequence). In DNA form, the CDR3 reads TGTGCCAGCAGCTTAGCCCCAGGGATGGGCACTGAAGCTTTCTTT. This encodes CASSLAPGMGTEAFF.

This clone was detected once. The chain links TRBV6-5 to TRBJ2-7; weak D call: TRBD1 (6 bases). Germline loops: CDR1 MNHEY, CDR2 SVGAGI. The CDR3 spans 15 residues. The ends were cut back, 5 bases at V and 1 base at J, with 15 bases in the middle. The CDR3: CASSRRDKPSYEQYF. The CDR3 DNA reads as TGTGCCAGCAGTCGTCGGGACAAACCTTCCTACGAGCAGTACTTC.

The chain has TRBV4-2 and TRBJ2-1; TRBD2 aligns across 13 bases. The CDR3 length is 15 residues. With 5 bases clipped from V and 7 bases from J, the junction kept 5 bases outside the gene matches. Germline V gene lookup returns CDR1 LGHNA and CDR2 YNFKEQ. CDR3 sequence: CASSDGLAGANEQFF. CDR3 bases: TGTGCCAGCAGCGACGGACTAGCGGGAGCTAATGAGCAGTTCTTC.

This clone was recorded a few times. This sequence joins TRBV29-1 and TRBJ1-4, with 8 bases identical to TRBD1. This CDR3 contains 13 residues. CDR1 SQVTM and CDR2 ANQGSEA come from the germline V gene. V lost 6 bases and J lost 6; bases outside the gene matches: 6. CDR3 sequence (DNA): TGCAGCGTCGCGACAGGGGATGATGAAAAACTGTTTTTT. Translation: CSVATGDDEKLFF. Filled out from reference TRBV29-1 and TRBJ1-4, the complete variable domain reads SAVISQKPSRDICQRGTSLTIQCQVDSQVTMMFWYRQQPGQSLTLIATANQGSEATYESGFVIDKFPISRPNLTFSTLTVSNMSPEDSSIYLCSVATGDDEKLFFGSGTQLSVL.